These 8 T cell receptor beta chains were sequenced from one sample in a study of molecular identifiers for immune sequencing clone quantification. TCRdb itself ran the PCR reads through MiXCR, one entry per CDR3 protein. The sample consists of some 650,000 distinct CDR3 sequences, just under 20% of them appearing once. The specimen sequenced was naive CD8+ T cells from blood, with Jurkat cell RNA spiked in. Subset meaning: FACS-sorted CD8+CD4-CCR7+CD45RA+ naive T cells. The receptors derive from a human donor in good health. Some libraries in this study had Jurkat cell RNA spiked in.

Notes on this clonotype: A much larger clonotype is one base distant, so this may be a read error. V and J are TRBV29-1 and TRBJ2-1; D is possibly TRBD2 (6 bases). Germline CDR1 is SQVTM and CDR2 is ANQGSEA. This CDR3 contains 12 residues. V was cut by 1 base and J by 12 bases, with 13 bases left in between. This CDR3 reads CSVEATGVGQFF. The CDR3 DNA reads as TGCAGCGTTGAAGCGACGGGAGTTGGGCAGTTCTTC.

This clonotype has a count of ten or more. The V call is TRBV12-3 or TRBV12-4, the J call TRBJ2-3; tentative D call: TRBD1 (5 bases). The germline V and J ends were trimmed by 1 base and 0 bases, with 23 bases remaining between them. The CDR3 is 20 amino acids. CDR3 sequence (DNA): TGTGCCAGCAGTTTAGGGGGTGGGGCTCGAGAGGATTTTAGCACAGATACGCAGTATTTT. Protein product: CASSLGGGAREDFSTDTQYF.

This clonotype was seen only a few times. V usage is TRBV6-6 and J usage is TRBJ2-1; D is ambiguous. Trimming removed 6 bases at V and 9 bases at J, with 9 bases between. The CDR3 covers 11 residues. Germline lookup yields CDR1 MNHNY and CDR2 SVGAGI (reference sequence). The CDR3 DNA follows: TGTGCCAGCAGATACAGTTTTGAGCAGTTCTTC. This codes for CASRYSFEQFF.

The chain combines TRBV27 with TRBJ2-7; tentatively, D is TRBD1 or TRBD2 (5 bases each). From germline, CDR1 is MNHEY and CDR2 SMNVEV (reference sequence). This CDR3 has 15 residues. V lost 8 bases, J lost 1 base, and 18 bases lay in between. CDR3 region: CASGPRDAASYEQYF. The CDR3 DNA reads TGTGCCAGCGGACCACGGGACGCAGCGTCCTACGAGCAGTACTTC.

At least ten counts were recorded for this clonotype. The V gene is TRBV12-3 or TRBV12-4, the J gene TRBJ1-5; tentative D call: TRBD1 (6 bases). The CDR3 is 13 residues long. Trimming left V 6 bases short and J 7 bases short, with 13 bases between. In DNA form, the CDR3 reads TGTGCCAGCAGCCCCCCCCAGGGGCAGCCCCAGCATTTT. Translating gives CASSPPQGQPQHF.

This clonotype was recorded only once. This may be a read error, as it is one base from a much larger clone. The chain links TRBV4-3 to TRBJ2-7; D possibly corresponds to TRBD2 (5 bases). The CDR3 extends over 16 amino acids. CDR1 is LGHNA and CDR2 is YSLEER in the germline V gene. The CDR3 DNA reads TGCGCCAGCAGCCAAGATAGGGCCGGGATCTACTACAAGCAGTACTTC. Translation: CASSQDRAGIYYKQYF.

This clonotype has just a few counts. The rearrangement links TRBV12-3 or TRBV12-4 to TRBJ1-2, with D unclear. V was shortened by 3 bases and J by 3 bases, with 14 bases between the two germline ends. CDR3 length: 15 residues. CDR3 coding DNA: TGTGCCAGCAGTTTTTCCCCTACAGTAGACTATGGCTACACCTTC. It encodes CASSFSPTVDYGYTF.

In the case of this clonotype: Since a much larger clone is just one base distant, this may be a read error. The chain recombines TRBV28 with TRBJ2-2; weak D call: TRBD2 (5 bases). This CDR3 is built from 12 residues. Germline values: CDR1 MDHEN, CDR2 SYDVKM. The CDR3 protein is CASRTNTGELSF. CDR3 bases: TGTGCCAGCAGGACGAACACCGGGGAGCTGTCTTTT.